This TCR beta chain stems from a study of early T cells in non-severe SARS-CoV-2 infection. Study summary: Unpaired chains resulted from sequencing bulk RNA of unsorted whole blood.

Germline V gene lookup returns CDR1 SEHNR and CDR2 FQNEAQ (reference sequence). The V and J ends lost 1 base and 6 bases, in that order; junction bases with no gene match: 1. This CDR3 comprises 13 residues. Using its own MiXCR run on the 5' RACE reads, TCRdb lists one record per CDR3 protein. This repertoire shows tens of thousands of distinct CDR3 sequences, over 3% found once; its top ten account for 2.5% to 3.5%. This clonotype was observed at least ten times. The sequence derives from an adult who was a healthcare worker with PCR-confirmed SARS-CoV-2 infection or an uninfected control (not recorded which). The V gene is TRBV7-9, the J gene TRBJ1-2; TRBD1 aligns across 8 bases. The sequenced sample was whole blood. CDR3 in amino acids: CASSLGQGHGYTF. CDR3 in DNA: TGTGCCAGCAGCTTAGGACAGGGGCATGGCTACACCTTC.